This T cell receptor (beta chain) derives from a study of Ad26.COV2.S vaccination and SARS-CoV-2 variants. Overall study context: By the intramuscular route, Ad26.COV2.S was given once, or twice 56 days apart.

CDR3 length: 16 amino acids. Trimming removed 4 bases from V and 0 bases from J, with 14 bases in between. The germline gives CDR1 SGHRS, CDR2 YFSETQ. Clones were read by immunoSEQ multiplex PCR, and TCRdb kept only the in-frame ones, dropping some. The sample lists about 400,000 clones, about 88% seen once, with under 2% in the top ten. As for treatment: about 20 received Ad26.COV2.S at low or high dose, single or two shots; five or six received placebo; per-sample allocation not given. The samples were gathered on day 63 after the first injection of vaccine or placebo. This TCR came from a person aged 18 to 65 who received the Ad26.COV2.S COVID-19 vaccine or a placebo. The V gene is TRBV5-1, the J gene TRBJ2-1; D remains unclear. The material was peripheral blood, obtained in a trial of Ad26.COV2.S vaccine versus placebo. DNA for the CDR3: TGCGCCAGCAGCCCGGGTGTCTTAAGCTCCTACAATGAGCAGTTCTTC. As protein: CASSPGVLSSYNEQFF.